A selection of T cell receptor beta chains follows, all from one sample in a study of human T cells and chemical hapten exposure. TCRdb independently ran MiXCR on the 5' RACE reads; one entry per CDR3 protein. The sample includes about 140,000 distinct CDR3 sequences, 3.5% to 5% seen only once; the top ten take over 1.3%. All receptors come from a female donor in good health. CDR3s include the opening cysteine and the closing phenylalanine or tryptophan. Each record gives: CDR3 protein, V gene, CDR3 length, J gene, D gene. The D gene is left open where the match is weak.

CDR3 protein: CASSQEAFSSNEQFF
V gene: TRBV14
CDR3 length: 15
J gene: TRBJ2-1
D gene: -

CDR3 protein: CSARTDREIWVANYGYTF
V gene: TRBV20-1
CDR3 length: 18
J gene: TRBJ1-2
D gene: TRBD1

CDR3 protein: CASSLLGAENTEAFF
V gene: TRBV5-1
CDR3 length: 15
J gene: TRBJ1-1
D gene: -

CDR3 protein: CSVEVGYEQYF
V gene: TRBV29-1
CDR3 length: 11
J gene: TRBJ2-7
D gene: -

CDR3 protein: CASSGQGNSPLHF
V gene: TRBV6-4
CDR3 length: 13
J gene: TRBJ1-6
D gene: TRBD1

CDR3 protein: CSVEDWGTEAFF
V gene: TRBV29-1
CDR3 length: 12
J gene: TRBJ1-1
D gene: -

CDR3 protein: CASSTGTGGSYEQYF
V gene: TRBV12-3/TRBV12-4
CDR3 length: 15
J gene: TRBJ2-7
D gene: TRBD1

CDR3 protein: CASSASRQGGCNQPQHF
V gene: TRBV12-3/TRBV12-4
CDR3 length: 17
J gene: TRBJ1-5
D gene: TRBD1

CDR3 protein: CASSPSGRVNEKLFF
V gene: TRBV7-9
CDR3 length: 15
J gene: TRBJ1-4
D gene: -

CDR3 protein: CASSQQGGLVLGTNEKLFF
V gene: TRBV4-1
CDR3 length: 19
J gene: TRBJ1-4
D gene: TRBD1

CDR3 protein: CASSLIRREGEQYF
V gene: TRBV5-1
CDR3 length: 14
J gene: TRBJ2-7
D gene: -